This entry lists 21 T cell receptor beta chains sequenced from one sample in a study of blood T cells in healthy people across ages. A second PCR, run for roughly 7 to 11 cycles, used a sample-barcoded 5' primer plus a J-beta primer mix. MiXCR, run by TCRdb on the 5' RACE reads, gives a single entry per CDR3 protein. Of around 820,000 distinct CDR3 sequences in the sample, about 25% were seen once. Separately, the same data were catalogued under a study of T cells of mothers and their children.

Sequencing was done on a sample of blood. All receptors derive from a boy aged 10-17 years in good health.

The chain uses TRBV15 and TRBJ1-4; D ambiguous. With 2 bases removed from V and 5 bases from J, the gap between germline ends came to 18 bases. Germline CDR1 and CDR2: LNHNV and YYDKDF (reference sequence). This CDR3 is 17 amino acids long. In nucleotides, the CDR3 is TGTGCCACCAGCAGAAAAAAAATGGGCGGCGGGAATGAAAAACTGTTTTTT. Its translation: CATSRKKMGGGNEKLFF.

The chain couples TRBV27 to TRBJ2-5, with no clear D. V lost 3 bases and J 1 base, leaving 9 bases between the germline ends. Germline V CDR1 and CDR2: MNHEY, SMNVEV (reference sequence). The CDR3 is made up of 14 amino acids. In DNA form, the CDR3 reads TGTGCCAGCAGTTTCTACCCCGTCCAAGAGACCCAGTACTTC. It yields the protein CASSFYPVQETQYF.

This clonotype was counted many times. J is TRBJ2-3 and V is TRBV12-3 or TRBV12-4; 8 bases agree with TRBD1. After removal of 6 bases from V and 4 bases from J, the junction contained 9 bases not matched to a gene. This CDR3 is built from 15 residues. The CDR3: CASRFARQGSDTQYF. CDR3 in DNA: TGTGCCAGCAGGTTCGCGAGACAGGGGTCAGATACGCAGTATTTT.

This chain connects TRBV29-1 to TRBJ2-5; D perhaps matches TRBD2 (6 bases). Near its end, the DNA agrees better with TRBJ2-7, so the J call may be wrong. The CDR3 is 14 residues long. Germline lookup yields CDR1 SQVTM and CDR2 ANQGSEA. DNA of the CDR3: TGCAGCGTTGAAGAGGAGGGCGGTAGCTACGAGCAGTACTTC. Its translation: CSVEEEGGSYEQYF.

This clonotype was detected only a few times. The gene calls are TRBV5-1 and TRBJ2-5; a weak D match, TRBD2 (5 bases). The V gene lost 0 bases and the J gene lost 5 bases, with 17 bases spanning the gap. Germline V gene data show CDR1 as SGHRS and CDR2 as YFSETQ. The CDR3 is 16 amino acids. The CDR3 DNA follows: TGCGCCAGCAGCTTGGCGATAGGCCGGATAGCGGAGACCCAGTACTTC. Translation gives CASSLAIGRIAETQYF.

This clonotype came up a few times. This chain uses TRBV12-3 or TRBV12-4 with TRBJ1-4, with 7 positions matching TRBD1. The V and J ends lost 5 bases and 6 bases, in that order; junction bases with no gene match: 9. CDR3 size: 15 residues. CDR3 amino acids: CASSLTTGTDEKLFF. The CDR3 coding sequence is TGTGCCAGCAGTCTGACGACAGGGACAGATGAAAAACTGTTTTTT.

The chain couples TRBV7-8 to TRBJ2-7; 7 nucleotides align to TRBD2. Per the germline V gene, CDR1 is SGHVS and CDR2 is FQNEAQ. The CDR3 consists of 15 residues. V shed 3 bases, J shed 2 bases, and the junction held 7 bases outside the gene matches. CDR3 coding DNA: TGTGCCAGCAGCTTGTTGGCTAGCGGAGCCTACGAGCAGTACTTC. The encoded protein is CASSLLASGAYEQYF.

This clonotype was found a few times. The CDR3: CASSSGTPRETQYF. For the CDR3, the DNA is TGCGCCAGCAGCTCCGGGACACCTCGAGAGACCCAGTACTTC. The chain is built from TRBV5-1 and TRBJ2-5; D is perhaps TRBD1 (6 bases). The CDR3 sequence is 14 residues long. Trimming removed 3 bases at V and 4 bases at J, with 13 bases between. The germline V gene has CDR1 SGHRS and CDR2 YFSETQ.

The chain recombines TRBV6-2 or TRBV6-3 with TRBJ1-5; no clear D. The CDR3 extends over 16 amino acids. Per germline, CDR1 MNHEY and CDR2 SVGEGT. Trimming stripped 3 bases from V and 0 bases from J, with 12 bases between. CDR3 in amino acids: CASSYSTGYSNQPQHF. The DNA of the CDR3 is TGTGCCAGCAGTTATTCGACGGGTTATAGCAATCAGCCCCAGCATTTT.

The V call is TRBV10-3, the J call TRBJ2-3; D is perhaps TRBD2 (6 bases). Trimming cost V 2 bases and J 0 bases, with 12 bases left between them. CDR1 and CDR2 from the germline V gene are ENHRY and SYGVKD. The CDR3 totals 16 residues. In nucleotides, the CDR3 is TGTGCCATCAGTGAGAGGCTAGCGACTAGCACAGATACGCAGTATTTT. This translates into CAISERLATSTDTQYF.

This clonotype was counted only a few times. The chain has TRBV5-5 and TRBJ1-5; the D is unclear. Germline V lookup: CDR1 SGHKS, CDR2 YYEKEE (reference sequence). The V end was cut by 0 bases, the J end by 3 bases, with 10 bases between. The CDR3 consists of 15 residues. This chain's CDR3 is CASSLAEVINQPQHF. DNA of the CDR3: TGTGCCAGCAGCTTGGCAGAGGTTATCAATCAGCCCCAGCATTTT.

The chain carries TRBV6-2 or TRBV6-3 and TRBJ2-5, with D unresolved. The DNA end is more similar to TRBJ2-7, so the J call may be wrong. Germline CDR1 is MNHEY and CDR2 is SVGEGT. This CDR3 region has 12 residues. CDR3 loop: CASSTQPYEQYF. Here the CDR3 DNA reads TGTGCCAGCAGTACACAACCGTACGAGCAGTACTTC.

There are a few counts of this clonotype. The chain links TRBV29-1 to TRBJ1-1, with 8 bases lining up with TRBD1. Losses at the gene ends were 6 bases for V and 5 bases for J; bases not matched to a gene: 8. CDR3 length equals 13 residues. Germline CDR1 reads SQVTM; CDR2 reads ANQGSEA. DNA of the CDR3: TGCAGCGTAAACGACAGGGGTGGGACTGAAGCTTTCTTT. Translating gives CSVNDRGGTEAFF.

This clonotype was seen only a few times. The chain couples TRBV6-5 to TRBJ1-6; TRBD1 agrees at 11 bases. Germline CDR1 is MNHEY and CDR2 is SVGAGI. V gave up 6 bases and J gave up 9 bases; unmatched junction bases: 1. The CDR3 extends over 13 amino acids. The CDR3 region is CASRGTGGSPLHF. The DNA for the CDR3 is TGTGCCAGCAGGGGGACAGGGGGTTCACCCCTCCACTTT.

The chain combines TRBV12-3 or TRBV12-4 with TRBJ1-4; no reliable D call. The CDR3 has 15 amino acids. V was pared by 5 bases and J by 0 bases, with 10 bases between. CDR3 amino acids: CASSRSTATNEKLFF. The CDR3 nucleotides are TGTGCCAGCAGTCGATCAACCGCAACTAATGAAAAACTGTTTTTT.

V is TRBV29-1 and J is TRBJ2-7; TRBD1 matches 8 bases. The V segment lost 4 bases and the J segment 6 bases; nucleotides outside the gene matches: 5. The CDR3 is made up of 12 amino acids. Germline V CDR1 and CDR2: SQVTM, ANQGSEA. DNA for the CDR3: TGCAGCGTTGGCGGGACAGGCTCCGAGCAGTACTTC. Amino acids: CSVGGTGSEQYF.

This clonotype was counted a few times. This chain links TRBV20-1 with TRBJ1-6; D perhaps matches TRBD1 (5 bases). Germline V gene data show CDR1 as DFQATT and CDR2 as SNEGSKA (reference sequence). The CDR3 extends over 12 amino acids. As DNA, the CDR3 is TGCAGGGGGGGGACGGGGAATTCACCCCTCCACTTT. Its translation: CRGGTGNSPLHF.

This sequence joins TRBV27 and TRBJ2-1, with a possible D match to TRBD1 (6 bases). V was trimmed by 5 bases and J by 0 bases, leaving 17 bases between them. The length of the CDR3 is 17 residues. Germline assignment: CDR1 MNHEY and CDR2 SMNVEV (reference sequence). CDR3 nucleotides: TGTGCCAGCAGTCCGAAAACTACAGGGAGCTCCTACAATGAGCAGTTCTTC. This sequence encodes CASSPKTTGSSYNEQFF.

The chain uses TRBV7-2 and TRBJ2-1, with D unresolved. Trimming took off 7 bases at V and 5 bases at J, with 12 bases between the two ends. From germline, CDR1 is SGHTA and CDR2 FQGNSA. CDR3 size: 13 residues. This chain's CDR3 is CASKHNYDNEQFF. DNA of the CDR3: TGTGCCAGCAAACACAATTACGACAATGAGCAGTTCTTC. The whole variable domain, filled in from reference TRBV7-2 and TRBJ2-1, reads GAGVSQSPSNKVTEKGKDVELRCDPISGHTALYWYRQSLGQGLEFLIYFQGNSAPDKSGLPSDRFSAERTGGSVSTLTIQRTQQEDSAVYLCASKHNYDNEQFFGPGTRLTVL.

This clonotype was seen only a few times. The chain employs TRBV19 and TRBJ1-1; the D gene is possibly TRBD1 (6 bases). Germline V gene lookup returns CDR1 LNHDA and CDR2 SQIVND (reference sequence). Trimming removed 3 bases at V and 0 bases at J, with 11 bases between. This CDR3 is built from 15 residues. The CDR3: CASSMGQRMNTEAFF. The CDR3 nucleotides are TGTGCCAGTAGTATGGGACAACGCATGAACACTGAAGCTTTCTTT.

The genes are TRBV30 and TRBJ2-5, with D unresolved. The CDR3 consists of 10 residues. V was trimmed by 5 bases and J by 2 bases, leaving 3 bases between them. CDR1 and CDR2 from the germline V gene are GTSNPN and SVGIG (reference sequence). CDR3: CAWGQETQYF. The CDR3, as DNA: TGTGCCTGGGGTCAAGAGACCCAGTACTTC.